This T cell receptor beta chain was captured in a study of T-cell reconstitution after alpha-beta-depleted transplantation in children (dated by TCRdb to the mid-2010s). Study-wide context: T-cell immune reconstitution after TCRalphabeta/CD19-depleted allogeneic hematopoietic cell transplantation in children was quantitatively tracked in the study by means of TCR repertoire profiling.

Study-wide conclusions, independent of this receptor: Apparently early alphabetaT-cell count recovery about two months after transplant reportedly relied on only several hundred rapidly expanded clones derived from non-depleted graft cells. Over subsequent months, a decline in hyperexpanded clone frequencies was noted, and after one year, T-cell counts and TCRbeta diversity were mostly ascribed to newly produced T cells. In some patients, high TCRbeta diversity at day 60 was attributed to recipient T cells and intrathymic progenitors that had survived conditioning.

Library prep was done by PCR. Sequencing relied on an Illumina HiSeq 2500. To normalize quantification of the TCRbeta repertoire, the TCR libraries were built with molecular barcoding that relied on unique molecular identifiers. TCRdb itself trimmed the public reads at Q25 with fastp, ran MiXCR and retained productive beta chains. Records with the same CDR3 protein are collapsed into one entry carrying the most frequent genes and DNA. The sample yields approximately 300,000 distinct CDR3 sequences; around 7.1% were counted once. About 9.1% of the sample is in the top ten clones. From its cysteine to its phenylalanine, the CDR3 spans 14 amino acids. The sequence is cut down to CDR3 DNA, 42 bases in frame from base 1. V is clipped by 2 bases and J by 9 bases, and the sequence between their germline boundaries is 11 bases long. The germline V gene yields MDHEN for CDR1 and SYDVKM for CDR2. The treatment or condition label here, explained by the study, means: allogeneic hematopoietic cell transplantation with graft depleted of TCRalphabeta T cells and CD19 B cells. The children who served as transplant recipients had been given grafts of TCRalphabeta/CD19-depleted allogeneic hematopoietic cells.

This clonotype was detected ten times or more. Its cognate antigen has yet to be identified. Base qualities are not recorded, but no much larger clone differs from it by a single base. The chain uses TRBV28 and TRBJ1-6; no confident D gene assignment can be made. Material: peripheral blood, obtained 360 days after TCRalphabeta/CD19-depleted stem cell transplant. This TCR was sampled from a female patient aged 2-10 years who had a stem cell transplant for Fanconi anemia, so the T cells may come from the graft donor. The DNA is as follows: TGTGCCAGCAGTTTAGGCCGGCTCAGTTCACCCCTCCACTTT. Translated, this is CASSLGRLSSPLHF.